This T cell receptor beta chain was captured by sequencing in a study of T-cell memory formation after mild COVID-19. As concerns this clonotype: Antigen specificity is unknown.

TCRdb re-derived calls from the 5' RACE reads in MiXCR, one entry per CDR3 protein. The sample shows about 190,000 distinct CDR3 sequences, 18% of them seen only once. Trimming removed 5 bases at V and 5 bases at J, with 15 bases between. The germline gives CDR1 MGHDK, CDR2 SYGVNS. The CDR3 length is 14 residues. Whole-study results and caveats: For contracting clones, CD4+ ones sat mainly in CM and EM, CD8+ in EMRA. There was a balanced CD4/CD8 profile in clones contracting day 15 to 85, and later expanders leaned CD4+.

The chain employs TRBV25-1 and TRBJ2-5; D uncertain. The specimen sequenced was PBMCs or a T cell subset sorted from them (not recorded which). The receptor was isolated from an adult woman who had mild COVID-19 (a few samples of this study predate the infection). Cell type and time point are not known. In nucleotides, the CDR3 is TGTGCCAGCAGTCATTCAATCGTGGGGGAGACCCAGTACTTC. Amino acids: CASSHSIVGETQYF.